This passage covers 21 T cell receptor beta chains from one sample sequenced in a study of T cell repertoires in cytomegalovirus infection. No antigens are known for them. TCRdb re-analysed the reads in MiXCR, keeping a single row per CDR3 protein. Of about 570,000 distinct CDR3 sequences listed, over 35% were seen once; the top ten hold 48%. The sequences come from cultured PBMCs, collected from culture after CMV antigen stimulation. These receptors were taken from a human donor in good health (CMV status not recorded). Some clones in this sample may be carry-over from other donors' samples.

The chain recombines TRBV12-3 or TRBV12-4 with TRBJ1-2; D remains ambiguous. CDR3 length equals 14 residues. V was clipped by 0 bases and J by 9 bases, with 14 bases between them. The CDR3 DNA sequence: TGTGCCAGCAGTTTAGCGTTTGGTGATCTTCGCTACACCTTC. Protein sequence: CASSLAFGDLRYTF.

The gene calls are TRBV18 and TRBJ2-5; 9 nucleotides line up with TRBD1. The germline CDR1 and CDR2 sequences are KGHSH and LQKENI. The CDR3 covers 18 residues. V lost 1 base, J lost 4 bases, and 13 bases stayed unmatched. In nucleotides, the CDR3 is TGTGCCAGCTCACCACTCCCGGGACAGGGTGAGGGAGGAGAGACCCAGTACTTC. It codes for CASSPLPGQGEGGETQYF.

This clonotype was detected only a few times. The gene calls are TRBV5-6 and TRBJ2-1; the D gene is possibly TRBD1 (6 bases). Germline V gives CDR1 SGHDT, CDR2 YYEEEE. The CDR3 is 15 residues long. V dropped 0 bases and J dropped 4 bases, with 11 bases sitting between them. CDR3 nucleotides: TGTGCCAGCAGCTTGGACAGGGTGTTTTACAATGAGCAGTTCTTC. This gives the protein CASSLDRVFYNEQFF. The full variable domain, its missing parts supplied by reference TRBV5-6 and TRBJ2-1, is DAGVTQSPTHLIKTRGQQVTLRCSPKSGHDTVSWYQQALGQGPQFIFQYYEEEERQRGNFPDRFSGHQFPNYSSELNVNALLLGDSALYLCASSLDRVFYNEQFFGPGTRLTVL.

This clonotype was seen repeatedly, ten times or more. This rearrangement joins TRBV7-2 to TRBJ1-2, with a weak D call TRBD1 (5 bases). The CDR3 spans 14 residues. Germline V gives CDR1 SGHTA, CDR2 FQGNSA. V was trimmed by 4 bases and J by 2 bases, leaving 11 bases between them. CDR3 amino acids: CASSSPGRNYGYTF. In DNA form, the CDR3 reads TGTGCCAGCAGCTCCCCGGGACGGAACTATGGCTACACCTTC.

In this sample, this clonotype turned up a few times. This chain connects TRBV15 to TRBJ2-6; tentatively, D is TRBD1 (6 bases). This CDR3 contains 16 residues. From germline, CDR1 is LNHNV and CDR2 YYDKDF (reference sequence). Trimming pared 0 bases from V and 2 bases from J, leaving 8 bases between. The CDR3 sequence: CATSRDTGTGANVLTF. In DNA, the CDR3 is TGTGCCACCAGCAGAGATACAGGGACTGGGGCCAACGTCCTGACTTTC.

The CDR3 reads CASSMGSRGNLNYNQPQHF. In nucleotides, the CDR3 is TGTGCCAGTAGTATGGGTTCGAGGGGCAACCTGAATTACAATCAGCCCCAGCATTTT. V gene TRBV19 combines with J gene TRBJ1-5; tentative D call: TRBD1 (5 bases). Germline assignment: CDR1 LNHDA and CDR2 SQIVND (reference sequence). The CDR3 runs to 19 residues. The V and J ends lost 3 bases and 3 bases respectively, with 24 bases between them.

This clonotype was seen a handful of times. The V gene is TRBV12-3 or TRBV12-4, the J gene TRBJ1-1; D is uncertain. The CDR3 is 12 residues long. V dropped 1 base and J dropped 10 bases, with 10 bases sitting between them. The CDR3: CASSLGTVRAFF. Written as DNA, the CDR3 is TGTGCCAGCAGTTTAGGGACGGTGAGAGCTTTCTTT.

The genes are TRBV19 and TRBJ1-4; 7 nucleotides match TRBD1. The length of the CDR3 is 14 residues. The V gene end was trimmed by 4 bases and the J gene end by 4 bases; junction bases not matched to a gene: 3. Germline CDR1 is LNHDA and CDR2 is SQIVND (reference sequence). This chain's CDR3 is CASSKDRDNEKLFF. CDR3 sequence (DNA): TGTGCCAGTAGTAAAGACAGGGATAATGAAAAACTGTTTTTT.

The V call is TRBV7-6, the J call TRBJ2-2; 7 nucleotides align to TRBD2. V lost 5 bases, J lost 6 bases, and 9 bases stayed unmatched. CDR1 and CDR2 from the germline V gene are SGHVS and FNYEAQ. The CDR3 sequence is 15 residues long. The CDR3 DNA reads TGTGCCAGCAGCCCAGCGGGATTAATAGCCGGGGAGCTGTTTTTT. Translated, it gives CASSPAGLIAGELFF.

This clonotype has only a few counts. The chain is built from TRBV25-1 and TRBJ1-5; perhaps TRBD1 as D (5 bases). The CDR3 consists of 14 residues. Per the germline V gene, CDR1 is MGHDK and CDR2 is SYGVNS. Trimming removed 4 bases from V and 4 bases from J, with 11 bases in between. The CDR3 loop is CASSGGPYNQPQHF. CDR3 bases: TGTGCCAGCAGTGGGGGACCTTATAATCAGCCCCAGCATTTT. The whole variable domain, filled in from reference TRBV25-1 and TRBJ1-5, reads EADIYQTPRYLVIGTGKKITLECSQTMGHDKMYWYQQDPGMELHLIHYSYGVNSTEKGDLSSESTVSRIRTEHFPLTLESARPSHTSQYLCASSGGPYNQPQHFGDGTRLSIL.

The chain employs TRBV19 and TRBJ1-3; weak D call: TRBD1 (6 bases). The CDR3 length is 14 residues. V lost 8 bases and J lost 2, with 13 bases in between. CDR1 is LNHDA, CDR2 SQIVND, per germline (reference sequence). CDR3 coding DNA: TGTGCCAGTTTTACAGGGAGCGCTGGAAACACCATATATTTT. Protein: CASFTGSAGNTIYF.

The rearrangement joins TRBV7-2 to TRBJ2-7; 8 bases match TRBD2. V dropped 2 bases and J dropped 6; count of bases not matched to a gene: 12. The CDR3 consists of 16 residues. Germline CDR1 and CDR2: SGHTA and FQGNSA. The CDR3 DNA reads TGTGCCAGCAGCTTAATCTCAAGCGGGGGTTCTTTCGAGCAGTACTTC. Its protein is CASSLISSGGSFEQYF.

The chain carries TRBV7-6 and TRBJ2-1; 13 positions match TRBD2. This CDR3 has 15 amino acids. V lost 5 bases and J lost 8; bases outside the gene matches: 6. Germline V CDR1 and CDR2: SGHVS, FNYEAQ. The CDR3 loop reads CASSIGLAGVDEQFF. In DNA form, the CDR3 reads TGTGCCAGCAGCATAGGACTAGCGGGAGTCGATGAGCAGTTCTTC.

The rearrangement uses TRBV20-1 and TRBJ2-1, with D uncertain. From germline, CDR1 is DFQATT and CDR2 SNEGSKA (reference sequence). Trimming removed 3 bases from V and 5 bases from J, with 8 bases in between. This CDR3 region has 12 residues. Here the CDR3 DNA reads TGCAGTGCTAGGTTGGCGAACAATGAGCAGTTCTTC. It codes for CSARLANNEQFF.

The sample holds a few counts of this clonotype. This chain connects TRBV7-2 to TRBJ1-3; D gene unclear. The CDR3 sequence is 13 residues long. Germline V gene sequence: CDR1 SGHTA, CDR2 FQGNSA. V gave up 6 bases and J gave up 0 bases, with 6 bases separating them. The CDR3 region has the DNA TGTGCCAGCAGGAAAAACTCTGGAAACACCATATATTTT. This sequence encodes CASRKNSGNTIYF.

V and J are TRBV20-1 and TRBJ1-6; D gene ambiguous. V lost 3 bases, J lost 6 bases, and 9 bases lay in between. The CDR3 runs 13 residues. Germline CDR1 reads DFQATT; CDR2 reads SNEGSKA (reference sequence). The CDR3: CSASGDLNSPLHF. Written as DNA, the CDR3 is TGCAGTGCTAGCGGAGATCTTAATTCACCCCTCCACTTT.

The chain combines TRBV7-9 with TRBJ2-5, with D possibly being TRBD2 (6 bases). V lost 5 bases to trimming and J lost 5 bases, with 18 bases between them. Germline V gives CDR1 SEHNR, CDR2 FQNEAQ (reference sequence). CDR3 length equals 15 residues. The CDR3 region is CASSPGGGGHETQYF. CDR3 DNA sequence: TGTGCCAGCAGCCCCGGGGGAGGAGGGCATGAGACCCAGTACTTC.

This chain links TRBV6-1 with TRBJ1-6; no firm D call. Germline CDR1 and CDR2: MNHNS and SASEGT. CDR3 length: 15 residues. V gave up 6 bases and J gave up 6 bases, with 15 bases separating them. CDR3 region: CASSHERDFNSPLHF. The DNA of the CDR3 is TGTGCCAGCAGCCACGAAAGGGATTTTAATTCACCCCTCCACTTT.

To note about this clonotype: A junction end diverges from the germline sequence, so it may reflect a read error. This chain uses TRBV12-3 or TRBV12-4 with TRBJ1-1; D is undetermined. The CDR3 is 14 amino acids. CDR3 in DNA: TGTGGCAGCAGTTTCGCAGGACTGAACACTGAAGCTTTCTTT. This encodes CGSSFAGLNTEAFF.

This chain links TRBV7-2 with TRBJ2-7; TRBD2 matches at 9 bases. CDR3 length: 18 residues. The germline gives CDR1 SGHTA, CDR2 FQGNSA. V lost 0 bases, J lost 5 bases, and 14 bases stayed unmatched. CDR3 loop: CASSLATIRGGAPDEQYF. The CDR3, as DNA: TGTGCCAGCAGCTTAGCGACAATCCGCGGGGGGGCCCCGGACGAGCAGTACTTC.

The chain carries TRBV11-2 and TRBJ1-1; D remains ambiguous. Trimming cost V 3 bases and J 1 base, with 6 bases left between them. The CDR3 covers 13 residues. Germline V gene data show CDR1 as SGHAT and CDR2 as FQNNGV. The CDR3 loop is CASSFVENTEAFF. For the CDR3, the DNA is TGTGCCAGCAGCTTTGTTGAGAACACTGAAGCTTTCTTT.